Presented here are 8 T cell receptor beta chains from one specimen sequenced in a study of OX40 agonist ivuxolimab in advanced cancers. The repertoire was sequenced with immunoSEQ multiplex PCR; TCRdb's copy has only in-frame clones and lacks some. The sample carries roughly 68,000 clones, under 95% recorded once. Sequencing was performed on CD4+ or CD8+ T cells sorted from blood, taken in a trial of the OX40 agonist ivuxolimab. The receptors stem from an adult with an advanced solid tumor such as melanoma, head and neck, liver or kidney cancer.

V usage is TRBV6-5 and J usage is TRBJ1-4, with unresolved D. Deletions cut 2 bases from V and 8 bases from J, with 12 bases between. Looked up from germline, CDR1 is MNHEY and CDR2 is SVGAGI. The CDR3 extends over 14 amino acids. The CDR3 DNA sequence: TGTGCCAGCAGTTACAGCAGTTTACGGGAAAAACTGTTTTTT. Protein product: CASSYSSLREKLFF.

This clone was detected once. V usage is TRBV30 and J usage is TRBJ2-2; D could derive from TRBD1 or TRBD2 (5 bases each). Deletions cut 4 bases from V and 5 bases from J, with 8 bases between. The CDR3 has 12 amino acids. In germline, CDR1 is GTSNPN, CDR2 SVGIG (reference sequence). The CDR3 loop reads CAWTEGTGELFF. DNA for the CDR3: TGTGCCTGGACCGAGGGGACCGGGGAGCTGTTTTTT.

The chain uses TRBV7-3 and TRBJ2-1; TRBD1 is a possible D gene (5 bases). Germline V gene sequence: CDR1 SGHTA, CDR2 FQGTGA. Between the trimmed V and J ends, which lost 4 bases and 8 bases, there was a span of 15 bases. This CDR3 contains 14 residues. The CDR3 coding sequence is TGTGCCAGCAGCTCGGACATAACTCGGGATGAGCAGTTCTTC. The encoded protein is CASSSDITRDEQFF.

The chain couples TRBV5-1 to TRBJ1-4; 8 bases line up with TRBD1. CDR1 is SGHRS and CDR2 is YFSETQ in the germline V gene. J gave up 7 bases and V 0 bases, and 14 bases lay outside the gene matches. The length of the CDR3 is 18 residues. The CDR3 loop reads CASSLAVTGVGSGEKLFF. CDR3 nucleotides: TGCGCCAGCAGCTTGGCGGTGACAGGGGTGGGGAGTGGTGAAAAACTGTTTTTT.

The chain combines TRBV29-1 with TRBJ1-1; unclear D gene. The ends were cut back, 4 bases at V and 0 bases at J, with 15 bases in the middle. Looked up from germline, CDR1 is SQVTM and CDR2 is ANQGSEA. The CDR3 covers 15 residues. The CDR3 loop is CSVASRGRLNTEAFF. In DNA form, the CDR3 reads TGCAGCGTTGCTTCTAGAGGCAGGTTGAACACTGAAGCTTTCTTT.

The chain has TRBV19 and TRBJ2-1; D is unclear. CDR1 and CDR2 from the germline V gene are LNHDA and SQIVND (reference sequence). The ends were cut back, 4 bases at V and 9 bases at J, with 13 bases in the middle. The CDR3 runs to 13 residues. DNA of the CDR3: TGTGCCAGTAGTAATGAGCTTCTGACTGAGCAGTTCTTC. Translating it yields CASSNELLTEQFF.

This sequence joins TRBV4-1 and TRBJ1-4; 8 bases map to TRBD1. Germline V gene data show CDR1 as MGHRA and CDR2 as YSYEKL. The CDR3 runs 15 residues. V shed 4 bases and J 3 bases; nucleotides not matched to a gene: 4. The CDR3 sequence is CASSPGQGSNEKLFF. The CDR3 DNA reads as TGCGCCAGCAGCCCCGGACAGGGCTCTAATGAAAAACTGTTTTTT.

On this clone itself: Sequence at one end of the junction differs from germline and may be a read error. This chain links TRBV7-9 with TRBJ1-2; possibly TRBD1 for D (6 bases). Germline loops: CDR1 SEHNR, CDR2 FQNEAQ (reference sequence). The CDR3 spans 12 residues. The CDR3 is CASSSGPTQGPF. The CDR3 DNA follows: TGTGCCAGCAGCTCGGGGCCGACTCAGGGGCCCTTC.